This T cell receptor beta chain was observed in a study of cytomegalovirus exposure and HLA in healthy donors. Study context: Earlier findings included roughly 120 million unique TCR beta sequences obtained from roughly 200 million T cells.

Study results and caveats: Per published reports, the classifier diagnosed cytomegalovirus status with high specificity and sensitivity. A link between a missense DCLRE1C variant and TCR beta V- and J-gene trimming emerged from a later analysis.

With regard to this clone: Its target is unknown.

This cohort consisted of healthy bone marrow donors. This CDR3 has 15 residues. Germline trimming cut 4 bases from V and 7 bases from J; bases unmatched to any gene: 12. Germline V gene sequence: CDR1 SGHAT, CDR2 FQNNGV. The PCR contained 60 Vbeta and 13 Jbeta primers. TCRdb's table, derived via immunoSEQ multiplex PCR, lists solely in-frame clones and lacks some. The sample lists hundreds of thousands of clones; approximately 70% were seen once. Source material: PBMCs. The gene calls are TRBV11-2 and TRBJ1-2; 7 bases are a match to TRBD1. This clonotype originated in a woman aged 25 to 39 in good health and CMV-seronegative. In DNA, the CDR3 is TGTGCCAGCAGCTCGTGGGACAGCCGATGGGGTGGCTACACCTTC. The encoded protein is CASSSWDSRWGGYTF.